This TCR beta chain was profiled in a study of circulating CD8 cells and anti-PD-1 response in melanoma. General study results and limits: Most experiments lacked replicates. Subset repertoires were largely private at M1, with under 7.5% shared.

TCR libraries were prepared from around 14 ng of total RNA with the QIAseq Immune Repertoire TCR panel. TCRdb used MiXCR to reprocess the reads, holding one entry per CDR3 protein. The table includes 400 to 650 distinct CDR3 sequences, 10% detected once. By sample fraction, this clonotype is large. Its antigen is undetermined. Germline loops: CDR1 SGHNT, CDR2 YENEEA. The V end lost 5 bases, the J end lost 8 bases, and 6 bases lay between the germline ends. The CDR3 runs to 11 residues. From live CD3+CD8+TCRalphabeta+ cells, four PD-1 and/or TIGIT subsets were sorted. The input for sequencing was CD8+ T cells from PBMCs, taken at baseline or after one month of anti-PD-1 therapy (not recorded which). The chain recombines TRBV11-3 with TRBJ2-2; D is undetermined. The clonotype comes from a human donor with melanoma. The DNA for the CDR3 is TGTGCCAGCAGCCCCTCTGGGGAGCTGTTTTTT. It encodes CASSPSGELFF.